This T cell receptor (beta chain) was obtained from a study of T cell repertoires in cytomegalovirus infection. Looking at the study overall: Public TCR beta signatures were indicative of both CMV infection and a matching HLA type. Findings of the study overall: CMV-specific TCR beta clonotypes restricted by HLA-C dominated the ex vivo response.

TCRdb ran MiXCR on the reads and lists one entry per CDR3 protein. The table shows 560,000 or so distinct CDR3 sequences, with approximately 16% occurring only once. Germline V gene data show CDR1 as SGHVS and CDR2 as FQNEAQ. This CDR3 spans 14 amino acids. Of note for this clonotype: Its antigen is still unknown. A read error may account for a junction end that differs from germline.

The chain combines TRBV7-8 with TRBJ2-5; D call uncertain. The sequence was collected from a human donor in good health (CMV status not recorded). Some clones in this sample may be carry-over from other donors' samples. The specimen sequenced was CD8+ T cells from PBMCs. The CDR3 nucleotides read TGTGTCAGCAGCTTCGGGTTGCGGCAAGATACCCAGTACTTC. Amino acids: CVSSFGLRQDTQYF.